This T cell receptor (beta chain) was recorded in a study of neurological immune-mediated disorders. By 5'RACE with 10-nucleotide random UMIs, the cDNA was made. Each CDR3 protein gets one entry after TCRdb re-called the 5' RACE reads with MiXCR. The repertoire includes under 90,000 distinct CDR3 sequences, around 3.6% of them detected once, and about 3% sits in the top ten. Unsorted libraries came from 2 million PBMCs stored at -80 °C. Study observations and caveats: Grouping of repertoires by phylogeny put those of 18 of 34 multiple sclerosis patients into a single related-CDR3 cluster, a possible signature.

The germline V and J ends were trimmed by 1 base and 6 bases, with 14 bases remaining between them. Germline values: CDR1 SGDLS, CDR2 YYNGEE. There are 15 residues in the CDR3. This clonotype was seen repeatedly, ten times or more. The antigen remains undetermined. The receptor's source is a woman aged 50 to 60 with multiple sclerosis. Sequencing used PBMCs. The chain couples TRBV9 to TRBJ1-5; D is unresolved. Here the CDR3 reads CASSVLGQRGQPQHF. The CDR3 coding sequence is TGTGCCAGCAGCGTACTTGGGCAGCGTGGTCAGCCCCAGCATTTT.